This T cell receptor beta chain came from a study of blood T cells in healthy people across ages (dated by TCRdb to between 2014 and 2017). As for the study more broadly: Template switching captured roughly one uniquely barcoded TCR beta cDNA molecule per two T cells in model experiments. Using the same blood draw, the study looked at two additional independent replicas of 1 million unique cDNA reads for two donors, one aged 18 to 30 and the other aged 80 or older. The donors were divided into four age groups: young (average roughly 15 years), middle-aged (about 40), aged (approximately 62) and long-lived (around 80). Age-related changes in TCR beta repertoire diversity were measured in the study by deep sequencing normalized with unique cDNA molecular identifiers.

What the study reported, not specific to this receptor: Bulk unsorted PBMC profiling prevented conclusive comparison of naive and antigen-experienced compartments. There was a strong correlation between observed TCR beta diversity and the percentage of naive T cells measured by flow cytometry. The long-lived group showed more naive CD4+ T cells, fewer expanded clones and increased TCR diversity than the aged group, suggesting age selection. Observed TCR beta diversity per million T cells fell roughly linearly with age, and a significant reduction was already apparent by age roughly 40. Estimates of total diversity based on one million sequenced T cells were regarded as lower bounds and as underestimates. Because the CMV infection status of the donors was unknown, age-related changes in expanded clonotypes may potentially have been confounded.

Donors were around 37 systemically healthy Caucasian individuals from Russia aged roughly 6 to 90 years. Each donor gave 8 to 10 milliliters of peripheral blood, drawn into EDTA-treated Vacutainer tubes. Ficoll-Paque density-gradient centrifugation was used to isolate PBMCs, with at least 7 million per sample. Trizol reagent was used to extract total RNA from the PBMCs, yielding at least 5.5 micrograms per sample. The percentages of naive CD45RAhigh/CD27high T cells were determined by flow cytometry on a PBMC aliquot from every donor. As encoded in the germline V gene, CDR1 is SGHAT while CDR2 is FQNNGV. Including the terminal cysteine and phenylalanine, the CDR3 comprises 18 residues. CDR3 DNA only is kept here, 54 bases in frame from base 1. The method behind the library was 5' RACE. Instrument used: Illumina HiSeq 2500. A second PCR of about 6 to 12 cycles was performed with a sample-barcoded 5' primer and a J-beta primer mix. A template-switch 5' adaptor carrying 12 random nucleotides introduced a unique molecular identifier onto each TCR beta cDNA molecule. At least 2.5 million CDR3-containing paired-end reads were obtained from each sample. The Mint cDNA synthesis kit, primed by a TRBC-specific oligonucleotide, was used to synthesize first-strand cDNA from all RNA. Following uracil-DNA glycosylase treatment, all cDNA underwent a first 18-cycle PCR with the universal primers M1SS and BC2_uni_R. Concerning the study's data processing: Normalization of each sample was performed by random selection of 1 million high-quality reads, each carrying a distinct molecular identifier. Reads sharing molecular identifiers were discarded rather than binned into consensus sequences. MiTCR, with a Q25 quality threshold and the strictest error-elimination algorithm, was used for CDR3 identification, clonotype clustering and error correction. A nonparametric unseen species model with Euler transformation was used to estimate lower-bound total TCR beta diversity. Clones were called with MiXCR by TCRdb after fastp trimmed the public reads at Q25, and only in-frame beta chains were retained. Every distinct CDR3 protein forms one entry, paired with its most common genes and DNA. These V and J calls rely on TCRdb rather than the paper's analysis. This sample holds some 890,000 distinct CDR3 sequences; about 29% were observed only once. The ten top clones hold 10% of the sample.

There are a few counts of this clonotype. Its recognized antigen is unknown. No base quality information exists; no much larger clone differs at one position. This same sample was also taken into another study, of T cells of mothers and their children. The second study's authors report: Donors were nine systemically healthy Caucasian individuals: three mothers and their six children. cDNA synthesis consumed the entire amount of extracted RNA, loaded at about 1.6 ug RNA in each 15 ul reaction. In the second PCR, sample barcodes and 2-4 random nucleotides were introduced via the M1S primer. Each mother yielded over 9.5 million TCR beta CDR3 reads and each child 2.5 million to 3 million reads. TCR recombination output is similarly shaped by thymic selection in related and unrelated pairs, with a minor effect exerted by inherited differences. Normalized repertoire overlap in related mother-child pairs was always slightly higher than in unrelated mother-child pairs, but the difference was never significant. No persistent microchimeric T cell clones were found, with a detection sensitivity of approximately 100 clones per million clonotypes. The study used deep NGS to compare TCR beta repertoires of mothers and children, seeking features distinguishing related mother-child pairs from unrelated individuals. The mean age was 40 +/- 4 years for the mothers and about 10 +/- 4 years for the children. After adapters were ligated using NEBNext reagents, the libraries underwent 100+100 nt paired-end sequencing on an Illumina HiSeq 2000. To prevent cross-contamination, the mother and child libraries were prepared one month apart and sequenced in separate runs. Each donor had between about 450,000 and 2,100,000 distinct TCR beta clonotypes identified. Naive TCR beta clonotypes were estimated from low-frequency clonotypes matched to each donor's FACS-determined naive share, without sorting.

Sequencing input: blood. This sequence uses TRBV11-2 and TRBJ2-1; 10 bases in between match TRBD2. The J call may be wrong; the DNA end is better matched by TRBJ2-7. The clonotype was recovered from a woman aged 40-49 years in good health. CDR3 region: CASSLWTSGRYLYNEQYF. The DNA reads TGTGCCAGCAGCCTCTGGACTAGCGGACGCTACCTTTACAATGAGCAGTACTTC.